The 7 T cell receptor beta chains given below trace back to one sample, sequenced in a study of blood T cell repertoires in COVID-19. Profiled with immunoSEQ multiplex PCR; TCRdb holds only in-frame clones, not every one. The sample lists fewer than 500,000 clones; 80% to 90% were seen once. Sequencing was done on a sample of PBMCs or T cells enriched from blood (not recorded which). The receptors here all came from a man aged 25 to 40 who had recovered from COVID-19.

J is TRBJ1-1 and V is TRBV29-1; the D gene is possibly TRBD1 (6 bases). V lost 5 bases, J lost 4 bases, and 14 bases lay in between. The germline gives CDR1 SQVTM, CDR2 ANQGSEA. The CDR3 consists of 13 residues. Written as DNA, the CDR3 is TGCAGCGTTCTCCGGGGGGCCGGCACTGAAGCTTTCTTT. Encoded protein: CSVLRGAGTEAFF. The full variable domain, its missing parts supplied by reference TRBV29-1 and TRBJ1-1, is SAVISQKPSRDICQRGTSLTIQCQVDSQVTMMFWYRQQPGQSLTLIATANQGSEATYESGFVIDKFPISRPNLTFSTLTVSNMSPEDSSIYLCSVLRGAGTEAFFGQGTRLTVV.

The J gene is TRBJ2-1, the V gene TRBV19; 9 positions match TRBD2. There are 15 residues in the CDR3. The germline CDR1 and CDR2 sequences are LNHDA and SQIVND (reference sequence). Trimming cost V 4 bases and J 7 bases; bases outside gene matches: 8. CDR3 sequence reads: CASSTTGLAANEQFF. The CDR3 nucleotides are TGTGCCAGTAGTACCACGGGACTAGCAGCAAATGAGCAGTTCTTC.

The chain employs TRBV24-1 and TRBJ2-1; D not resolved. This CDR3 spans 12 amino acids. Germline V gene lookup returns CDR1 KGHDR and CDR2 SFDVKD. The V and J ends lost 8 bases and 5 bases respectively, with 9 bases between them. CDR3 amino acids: CATNGRDNEQFF. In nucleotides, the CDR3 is TGTGCCACCAATGGGCGTGACAATGAGCAGTTCTTC.

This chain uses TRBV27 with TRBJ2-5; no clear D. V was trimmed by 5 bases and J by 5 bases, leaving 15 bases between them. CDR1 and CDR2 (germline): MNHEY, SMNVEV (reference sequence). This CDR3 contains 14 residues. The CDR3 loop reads CASSHTTGPETQYF. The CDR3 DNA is TGTGCCAGCAGTCACACAACTGGGCCGGAGACCCAGTACTTC.

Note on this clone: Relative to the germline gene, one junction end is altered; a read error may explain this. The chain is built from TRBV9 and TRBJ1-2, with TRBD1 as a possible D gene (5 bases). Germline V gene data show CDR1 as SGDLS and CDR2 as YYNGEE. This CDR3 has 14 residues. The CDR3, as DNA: TGTGTCAGCAGTCAGGGACTGGGGTCGTATGGCTACACCTTC. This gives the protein CVSSQGLGSYGYTF.

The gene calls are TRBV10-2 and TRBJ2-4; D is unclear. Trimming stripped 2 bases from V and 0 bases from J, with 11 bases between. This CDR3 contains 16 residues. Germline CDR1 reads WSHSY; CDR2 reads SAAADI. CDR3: CASSEPSIIAKNIQYF. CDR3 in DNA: TGCGCCAGCAGTGAGCCCTCTATTATAGCCAAAAACATTCAGTACTTC.

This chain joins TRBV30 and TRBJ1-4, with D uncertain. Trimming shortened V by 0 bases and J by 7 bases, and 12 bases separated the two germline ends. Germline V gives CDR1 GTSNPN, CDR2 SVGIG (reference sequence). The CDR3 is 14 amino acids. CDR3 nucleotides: TGTGCCTGGAGTGTTCGGGGTGGCATTGAAAAACTGTTTTTT. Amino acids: CAWSVRGGIEKLFF.